Listed below are T cell receptor beta chains from one sample, sequenced in a study of shared clonotypes between healthy human individuals. Clones were sequenced by immunoSEQ multiplex PCR, and TCRdb holds only the in-frame ones, with some missing. The sample includes around 2.3 million clones, nearly 97% of them seen just once. Specimen: naive CD4+ T cells sorted from blood. Every receptor here comes from a man aged 18 to 30 in good health. Each CDR3 is given with its conserved first and last residue. D genes are given only for firm matches. The size entry is marked missing in some rows and otherwise reads once, few, many or a size class.

TRBV10-3,TRBJ2-7,-,-,TGTGCCATCTCCGGGACCAGACAGGAGCAGTACTTC,CAISGTRQEQYF
TRBV2,TRBJ2-3,-,-,TGTGCCAGCACCCCGGACAGCGATACGCAGTATTTT,CASTPDSDTQYF
TRBV11-2,TRBJ1-2,-,-,TGTGCCAGCAGCTTAACGCACCCCAGGGGAGGTGGCTACACCTTC,CASSLTHPRGGGYTF
TRBV6-5,TRBJ1-2,-,TRBD1,TGTGCCAGCAGCCAATCGGGACAGGGGGCGGCTGGCTACACCTTC,CASSQSGQGAAGYTF
TRBV19,TRBJ1-6,few,-,TGTGCCAGTAGTGGATCCCGGCAGGGTAATTCACCCCTCCACTTT,CASSGSRQGNSPLHF
TRBV11-1,TRBJ2-5,-,-,TGTGCCAGCAGCTTATGGGGGCAAGAGACCCAGTACTTC,CASSLWGQETQYF
TRBV6-1,TRBJ2-3,-,-,TGTGCCAGCAGTGAATCGGAAGTCGTCACAGATACGCAGTATTTT,CASSESEVVTDTQYF
TRBV10-3,TRBJ1-2,-,-,TGTGCCATCAGTGAGTCGACAGGAGCTAACTATGGCTACACCTTC,CAISESTGANYGYTF
TRBV6-1,TRBJ1-1,-,TRBD1,TGTGCCAGCAGTGAAAGGGGGCGAGCTTTCTTT,CASSERGRAFF
TRBV2,TRBJ1-1,-,-,TGTGCCAGCAGCTCCGAATTTCAGATGCTACTCACTGAAGCTTTCTTT,CASSSEFQMLLTEAFF
TRBV14,TRBJ2-5,-,-,TGTGCCAGCAGCCAATGGGGGTCGCTATCTTCGACGGAGACCCAGTACTTC,CASSQWGSLSSTETQYF
TRBV7-8,TRBJ2-3,-,-,TGTGCCAGCAGCTTACCCCCCGGTTATACGCAGTATTTT,CASSLPPGYTQYF
TRBV7-2,TRBJ2-5,-,-,TGTGCCAGCAGTTTTAGACGGGTCGTTGGACAAGAGACCCAGTACTTC,CASSFRRVVGQETQYF
TRBV2,TRBJ1-1,-,-,TGTGCCAGCAGTGTAATGGGGGCAACTGAAGCTTTCTTT,CASSVMGATEAFF
TRBV18,TRBJ2-3,-,-,TGTGCCAGCTCACCAGGGTCAGGGTTCGCCCCGGATACGCAGTATTTT,CASSPGSGFAPDTQYF
TRBV6-6,TRBJ2-2,-,-,TGTGCCAGCAGGATACCGGGGACCGCGAACACCGGGGAGCTGTTTTTT,CASRIPGTANTGELFF
TRBV18,TRBJ2-7,-,TRBD1,TGTGCCAGCTCAATGGGACAGGGGACCTACGAGCAGTACTTC,CASSMGQGTYEQYF
TRBV5-1,TRBJ2-5,-,-,TGCGCCAGCAGCCCCACTGGTGGGGCCGAGGAGACCCAGTACTTC,CASSPTGGAEETQYF
TRBV7-9,TRBJ2-5,-,-,TGTGCCAGCAGCTTACACGTAGGGGGAGAGACCCAGTACTTC,CASSLHVGGETQYF
TRBV18,TRBJ2-7,-,TRBD2,TGTGCCAGCTCCCCGGGGCTAGCGGGGGGTAGCTACGAGCAGTACTTC,CASSPGLAGGSYEQYF
TRBV30,TRBJ2-5,-,-,TGTGCCTTAAAACAGGGAATAGGGTGGGAGACCCAGTACTTC,CALKQGIGWETQYF
TRBV6-1,TRBJ2-5,-,-,TGTGCCAGCAGTGAGGCCCACTCACAGGCACAGTACTTC,CASSEAHSQAQYF